The 29 T cell receptor beta chains below were found in one sample sequenced in a study of T cell responses to AZD1222 COVID-19 vaccine (dated by TCRdb to 2020 to 2022). The time point label on this specimen signifies: baseline before first vaccination. The method behind the library was the immunoSEQ multiplex PCR assay. The clones in this table, taken by TCRdb from immuneACCESS, are in-frame only. Not every clone is retained; where verified, under half of the shortfall comes from an unresolved V gene, and the cause of the rest is unknown. Counted in this sample were roughly 150,000 clones; around nine tenths of them appeared once. More than 1.5% of the sample rests with the top ten. The sample in question was peripheral blood, obtained on day 0 of AZD1222 vaccination. These receptor sequences come from an adult in good health.

The J gene is TRBJ2-3, the V gene TRBV5-1; D gene ambiguous. V lost 4 bases and J lost 4, with 10 bases in between. This CDR3 has 13 residues. Germline V lookup: CDR1 SGHRS, CDR2 YFSETQ. The CDR3 region has the DNA TGCGCCAGCAGCCCCATGGTGGCAGATACGCAGTATTTT. Its protein is CASSPMVADTQYF. The whole variable domain, remainder taken from reference TRBV5-1 and TRBJ2-3, is KAGVTQTPRYLIKTRGQQVTLSCSPISGHRSVSWYQQTPGQGLQFLFEYFSETQRNKGNFPGRFSGRQFSNSRSEMNVSTLELGDSALYLCASSPMVADTQYFGPGTRLTVL.

This chain joins TRBV5-5 and TRBJ2-1, with 13 bases lining up with TRBD2. The V segment lost 4 bases and the J segment 0 bases; nucleotides outside the gene matches: 7. Germline values: CDR1 SGHKS, CDR2 YYEKEE (reference sequence). There are 18 residues in the CDR3. This chain's CDR3 is CASSQRGLAGFSYNEQFF. The CDR3 nucleotides are TGTGCCAGCAGCCAACGGGGACTAGCGGGATTCTCCTACAATGAGCAGTTCTTC.

The genes are TRBV27 and TRBJ1-2; tentatively, D is TRBD1 (5 bases). The CDR3 is made up of 12 amino acids. CDR1 is MNHEY, CDR2 SMNVEV, per germline (reference sequence). The V end lost 0 bases, the J end lost 9 bases, and 8 bases lay between the germline ends. The chain's CDR3 is CASSLSGDRYTF. CDR3 DNA sequence: TGTGCCAGCAGTTTATCAGGGGACCGCTACACCTTC.

The chain is built from TRBV6-5 and TRBJ1-3; 7 nucleotides line up with TRBD1. V lost 4 bases and J lost 3; bases outside the gene matches: 9. The CDR3 has 16 residues. Germline lookup yields CDR1 MNHEY and CDR2 SVGAGI. CDR3: CASSSSHRGGGNTIYF. The CDR3 bases are TGTGCCAGCAGTTCTTCCCACAGGGGTGGTGGAAACACCATATATTTT.

The chain uses TRBV6-5 and TRBJ2-1; D is unclear. With 0 bases removed from V and 7 bases from J, the gap between germline ends came to 4 bases. This CDR3 has 12 residues. Germline lookup yields CDR1 MNHEY and CDR2 SVGAGI. The CDR3: CASSYSGNEQFF. CDR3 DNA: TGTGCCAGCAGTTACTCAGGGAATGAGCAGTTCTTC.

The chain couples TRBV18 to TRBJ1-4; 9 positions match TRBD1. The CDR3 runs 18 residues. V gave up 3 bases and J gave up 7 bases; unmatched junction bases: 15. CDR1 and CDR2 from the germline V gene are KGHSH and LQKENI. Here the CDR3 DNA reads TGTGCCAGCTCACCCGAGGTGTATTCGGGACAGGGCAGTGAAAAACTGTTTTTT. This translates into CASSPEVYSGQGSEKLFF.

V and J are TRBV5-1 and TRBJ2-3; 13 bases fit TRBD2. V was clipped by 4 bases and J by 9 bases; unmatched bases: 8. The CDR3 has 15 amino acids. Germline V gene sequence: CDR1 SGHRS, CDR2 YFSETQ. The CDR3 loop reads CASSPWTSGSSTQYF. The CDR3 bases are TGCGCCAGCAGCCCGTGGACTAGCGGGAGTTCAACGCAGTATTTT.

CDR3 coding DNA: TGTGCCAGCAGCGCCGAGACAGGCCTCTATGGCTACACCTTC. Protein sequence: CASSAETGLYGYTF. The J gene is TRBJ1-2, the V gene TRBV9, with D possibly TRBD1 on 6 matching bases. Per germline, CDR1 SGDLS and CDR2 YYNGEE. The V end lost 3 bases, the J end lost 4 bases, and 13 bases lay between the germline ends. This CDR3 comprises 14 residues.

This chain uses TRBV18 with TRBJ1-3; no definite D call. The CDR3 is 15 amino acids. V gave up 3 bases and J gave up 3 bases, with 12 bases separating them. Looked up from germline, CDR1 is KGHSH and CDR2 is LQKENI. The CDR3 nucleotides are TGTGCCAGCTCACCGCAGTCGTTGGATGGAAACACCATATATTTT. It encodes CASSPQSLDGNTIYF.

The gene calls are TRBV11-1 and TRBJ2-7, with D possibly TRBD2 on 5 matching bases. The CDR3 spans 13 residues. V gave up 5 bases and J gave up 1 base, with 9 bases separating them. Germline-derived CDR1 and CDR2 are SGHAT and FQDESV (reference sequence). CDR3 bases: TGTGCCAGCAGCCGAGGGTTATCCTACGAGCAGTACTTC. It specifies CASSRGLSYEQYF.

This clone has just one count. The chain recombines TRBV7-9 with TRBJ2-1, with TRBD1 matching over 12 bases. Germline V gene sequence: CDR1 SEHNR, CDR2 FQNEAQ (reference sequence). With 5 bases clipped from V and 9 bases from J, the junction kept 8 bases outside the gene matches. The CDR3 is 15 amino acids. The CDR3 region has the DNA TGTGCCAGCAGCCTGGCCGGGACAGGGGGCGTTGAGCAGTTCTTC. Translating gives CASSLAGTGGVEQFF.

The rearrangement links TRBV18 to TRBJ2-1; TRBD2 aligns across 13 bases. The ends lost 6 bases at V and 14 bases at J; junction bases unmatched: 7. The germline V gene has CDR1 KGHSH and CDR2 LQKENI. The CDR3 spans 13 residues. CDR3 amino acids: CASSPTSGRREFF. CDR3 in DNA: TGTGCCAGCTCTCCGACTAGCGGGAGGCGGGAGTTCTTC.

This chain links TRBV18 with TRBJ1-4; D remains ambiguous. The CDR3 runs to 14 residues. V was trimmed by 5 bases and J by 0 bases, leaving 7 bases between them. Germline lookup yields CDR1 KGHSH and CDR2 LQKENI. The CDR3 loop reads CASSAGATNEKLFF. CDR3 sequence (DNA): TGTGCCAGCTCAGCGGGAGCAACTAATGAAAAACTGTTTTTT.

J is TRBJ2-1 and V is TRBV7-9; D not certain. The germline V and J ends were trimmed by 3 bases and 3 bases, with 3 bases remaining between them. The CDR3 length is 12 residues. Germline V CDR1 and CDR2: SEHNR, FQNEAQ (reference sequence). The CDR3 reads CASSFDYNEQFF. In DNA, the CDR3 is TGTGCCAGCAGCTTCGACTACAATGAGCAGTTCTTC.

This chain joins TRBV11-3 and TRBJ2-2, with 7 bases matching TRBD1. The CDR3 loop spans 16 amino acids. The germline V gene has CDR1 SGHNT and CDR2 YENEEA. The V and J ends lost 6 bases and 2 bases, in that order; junction bases with no gene match: 9. The CDR3, as DNA: TGTGCCAGCAGTTTAACTCGACAGGGTAACACCGGGGAGCTGTTTTTT. Its protein product is CASSLTRQGNTGELFF.

The chain joins TRBV19 to TRBJ1-2; D might be TRBD1 (5 bases). Germline V CDR1 and CDR2: LNHDA, SQIVND (reference sequence). The CDR3 has 16 amino acids. The V end was cut by 1 base, the J end by 5 bases, with 17 bases between. Here the CDR3 DNA reads TGTGCCAGTAGTATAGCCGCCCCGACGGACAAATATGGCTACACCTTC. Its translation is CASSIAAPTDKYGYTF.

The chain has TRBV30 and TRBJ2-2, with D maybe TRBD2 (6 bases). The V and J ends lost 4 bases and 0 bases respectively, with 12 bases between them. There are 15 residues in the CDR3. Germline V gives CDR1 GTSNPN, CDR2 SVGIG (reference sequence). In DNA form, the CDR3 reads TGTGCCTGGAACGGGGGAACCCCGAACACCGGGGAGCTGTTTTTT. It specifies CAWNGGTPNTGELFF.

The V and J genes are TRBV9 and TRBJ2-7; TRBD1 matches 8 bases. The V segment lost 4 bases and the J segment 4 bases; nucleotides outside the gene matches: 7. The CDR3 is 14 residues long. The V gene's germline CDR1 is SGDLS and CDR2 YYNGEE. The CDR3 protein is CASSHRTGPYEQYF. CDR3 nucleotides: TGTGCCAGCAGCCATAGGACAGGGCCATACGAGCAGTACTTC. The full variable domain, its missing parts supplied by reference TRBV9 and TRBJ2-7, is DSGVTQTPKHLITATGQRVTLRCSPRSGDLSVYWYQQSLDQGLQFLIQYYNGEERAKGNILERFSAQQFPDLHSELNLSSLELGDSALYFCASSHRTGPYEQYFGPGTRLTVT.

J is TRBJ1-5 and V is TRBV19, with D tentatively TRBD1 (6 bases). The CDR3 is made up of 15 amino acids. Germline CDR1 is LNHDA and CDR2 is SQIVND (reference sequence). Trimming cost V 6 bases and J 5 bases, with 17 bases left between them. The CDR3 loop reads CASSRVQGGHQPQHF. The CDR3 coding sequence is TGTGCCAGTAGCAGGGTACAGGGCGGGCATCAGCCCCAGCATTTT.

The chain combines TRBV27 with TRBJ1-2, with 7 bases matching TRBD1. Trimming took 0 bases from V and 8 from J; bases not matched to a gene: 6. Germline V gives CDR1 MNHEY, CDR2 SMNVEV (reference sequence). This CDR3 is built from 14 residues. The DNA for the CDR3 is TGTGCCAGCAGTTTATCGAACAGGGGAGAAGGCTACACCTTC. Protein sequence: CASSLSNRGEGYTF.

This clone occurred a few times. The gene calls are TRBV6-2 or TRBV6-3 and TRBJ1-1; possible D gene TRBD1, 6 bases. The CDR3 loop spans 15 amino acids. Germline V gives CDR1 MNHEY, CDR2 SVGEGT. V lost 6 bases and J lost 0, with 14 bases in between. In nucleotides, the CDR3 is TGTGCCAGCAGCACGCACAGGGTCATGAACACTGAAGCTTTCTTT. Protein sequence: CASSTHRVMNTEAFF.

The V call is TRBV18, the J call TRBJ2-7; possible D gene TRBD2, 6 bases. CDR1 and CDR2 (germline): KGHSH, LQKENI. V shed 3 bases and J shed 12 bases, with 12 bases lying between them. The CDR3 covers 11 residues. The CDR3 region is CASSPGTPRYF. The DNA for the CDR3 is TGTGCCAGCTCACCCGGGACTCCCAGGTACTTC.

This chain uses TRBV19 with TRBJ1-2; D not certain. In germline, CDR1 is LNHDA, CDR2 SQIVND (reference sequence). Deletions cut 4 bases from V and 8 bases from J, with 14 bases between. The CDR3 extends over 13 amino acids. This CDR3 reads CASSRGNFGGYTF. The CDR3 DNA sequence: TGTGCCAGTAGTAGAGGGAATTTCGGCGGCTACACCTTC.

The chain has TRBV5-4 and TRBJ1-1; TRBD1 is a possible D gene (5 bases). Trimming removed 4 bases from V and 0 bases from J, with 16 bases in between. The CDR3 runs 16 residues. Germline V gene sequence: CDR1 SGHNT, CDR2 YYREEE (reference sequence). The CDR3 spells CASSHPAEGMNTEAFF. CDR3 bases: TGTGCCAGCAGCCACCCGGCCGAGGGGATGAACACTGAAGCTTTCTTT.

The V call is TRBV4-1, the J call TRBJ1-2, with 7 bases that match TRBD1. The CDR3 is made up of 14 amino acids. Germline trimming cut 1 base from V and 6 bases from J; bases unmatched to any gene: 5. The V gene's germline CDR1 is MGHRA and CDR2 YSYEKL. The CDR3 spells CASSQGNRGNGYTF. DNA for the CDR3: TGCGCCAGCAGCCAAGGGAACAGGGGAAATGGCTACACCTTC.

The chain couples TRBV10-3 to TRBJ1-2, with a possible D match to TRBD1 (5 bases). V was pared by 3 bases and J by 6 bases, with 14 bases between. CDR1 and CDR2 (germline): ENHRY, SYGVKD. The CDR3 totals 14 residues. CDR3 amino acids: CAISDDQGRDGYTF. The CDR3 DNA sequence: TGTGCCATCAGTGACGATCAGGGTAGGGATGGCTACACCTTC.

The chain couples TRBV6-5 to TRBJ1-3; D is ambiguous. CDR1 is MNHEY and CDR2 is SVGAGI in the germline V gene. CDR3 size: 14 residues. The V and J ends lost 6 bases and 2 bases respectively, with 11 bases between them. The CDR3 DNA sequence: TGTGCCAGCAGGGCACCATCCCCTGGAAACACCATATATTTT. Protein product: CASRAPSPGNTIYF.

The rearrangement uses TRBV6-5 and TRBJ2-4, with a tentative D call TRBD2 (6 bases). The CDR3 contains 14 residues. Germline lookup yields CDR1 MNHEY and CDR2 SVGAGI. With 0 bases removed from V and 8 bases from J, the gap between germline ends came to 11 bases. The CDR3 nucleotides are TGTGCCAGCAGTTACTCAATGCCGGGGGACATTCAGTACTTC. Translation gives CASSYSMPGDIQYF.

The chain uses TRBV12-3 or TRBV12-4 and TRBJ2-7; TRBD2 aligns across 7 bases. This CDR3 spans 12 amino acids. With V trimmed by 6 bases and J by 3 bases, 2 bases remained unmatched. The CDR3 region is CASRRGIYEQYF. The CDR3 DNA follows: TGTGCCAGCAGGCGGGGGATCTACGAGCAGTACTTC.